This T cell receptor (beta chain) is drawn from a study of patients and donors after allogeneic stem cell transplantation (dated by TCRdb to about 2020). Library preparation was by RT-PCR. The sequencing machine was a NextSeq 550. Through fastp at Q25 and MiXCR, TCRdb rebuilt clones from the public reads, retaining in-frame beta chains. Records with the same CDR3 protein are collapsed into one entry carrying the most frequent genes and DNA. Counted in this sample were some 230,000 distinct CDR3 sequences; roughly 15% of them appeared once. More than 9% of the sample is taken by the ten largest. This clonotype showed up just a few times. The antigen it binds to is not known. The input lacks base qualities; no much larger clone sits a single base away. This sequence originates from a human donor who was either an allogeneic HSCT recipient or a stem cell or donor lymphocyte infusion donor (not recorded which). It is not recorded whose cells these are; they may come from a transplant donor. Sequenced input: blood, either unsorted or a sorted T cell fraction (not recorded which).

The CDR3 protein is CASSLDGGDQPQHF. The DNA reads TGCGCCAGCAGCTTGGATGGGGGGGATCAGCCCCAGCATTTT. The chain is made from TRBV5-1 and TRBJ1-5, and the D gene may be TRBD1, 5 bases matching. The germline V gene encodes CDR1 SGHRS and CDR2 YFSETQ. From the cysteine up to the phenylalanine, the CDR3 has a length of 14 residues. Just the 42-base CDR3 DNA is kept, in frame starting at base 1. V and J lose 0 bases and 5 bases, and a span of 9 bases separates them.